One TCR beta chain is described in this entry. This entry comes from a study of CD8 T cells in Susac syndrome. Negative magnetic isolation gave CD8+ and CD4+ cells; FACS enriched CD8+ TEMRA. The germline V and J ends were trimmed by 8 bases and 0 bases, with 10 bases remaining between them. The CDR3 is 12 residues long. Germline assignment: CDR1 SQVTM and CDR2 ANQGSEA. Roughly 0.5 to 1 ug RNA was reverse transcribed with random hexamers. TCRdb called the immunoSEQ multiplex PCR reads again in MiXCR, with one record for every CDR3 protein. The sample consists of approximately 110,000 distinct CDR3 sequences, over 90% of them appearing once.

Input material: CD8+ T cells from PBMCs. The J gene is TRBJ1-1, the V gene TRBV29-1; no firm D call. This clonotype was obtained from a human donor with multiple sclerosis. CDR3 in DNA: TGCAGCCCCATCAGCCTGAACACTGAAGCTTTCTTT. Translated: CSPISLNTEAFF.